This T cell receptor beta chain originates from a study of cytomegalovirus exposure and HLA in healthy donors. Sequencing used immunoSEQ multiplex PCR; TCRdb keeps in-frame clones, though not all of them. Among 150,000 to 200,000 clones, around 81% were seen once, and the ten largest hold 2.5% to 3%. The germline V gene has CDR1 WSHSY and CDR2 SAAADI. The CDR3 is made up of 14 amino acids. V was trimmed by 2 bases and J by 3 bases, leaving 10 bases between them. The receptor comes from a woman younger than 35 in good health and CMV-seropositive. Specimen: PBMCs. This chain joins TRBV10-2 and TRBJ1-1; D is undetermined. CDR3 DNA sequence: TGCGCCAGCAGTGAGCTGGCTCCACACACTGAAGCTTTCTTT. This translates into CASSELAPHTEAFF.